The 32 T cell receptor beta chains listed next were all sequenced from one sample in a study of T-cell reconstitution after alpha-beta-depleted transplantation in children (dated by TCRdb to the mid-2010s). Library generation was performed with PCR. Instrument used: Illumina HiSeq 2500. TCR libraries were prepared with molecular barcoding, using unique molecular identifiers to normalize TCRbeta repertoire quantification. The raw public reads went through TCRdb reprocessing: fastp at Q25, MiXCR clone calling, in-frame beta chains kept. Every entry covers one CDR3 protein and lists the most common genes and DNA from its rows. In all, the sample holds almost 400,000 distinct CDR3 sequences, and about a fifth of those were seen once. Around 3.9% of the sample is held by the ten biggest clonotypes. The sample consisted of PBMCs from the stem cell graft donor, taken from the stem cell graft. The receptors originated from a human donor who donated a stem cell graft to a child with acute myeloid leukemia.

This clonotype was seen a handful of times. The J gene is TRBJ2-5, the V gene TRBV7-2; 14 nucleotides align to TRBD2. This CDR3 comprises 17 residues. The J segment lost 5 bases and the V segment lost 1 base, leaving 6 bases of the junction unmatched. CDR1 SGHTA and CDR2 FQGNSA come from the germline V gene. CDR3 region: CASSLGTSGRMDETQYF. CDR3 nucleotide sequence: TGTGCCAGCAGCTTAGGGACTAGCGGGAGGATGGATGAGACCCAGTACTTC.

The CDR3, as DNA: TGTGCCAGCAGCTTAACGGGACAGGGAATTCAGCCCCAGCATTTT. It encodes CASSLTGQGIQPQHF. This rearrangement joins TRBV7-2 to TRBJ1-5; 9 bases are a match to TRBD1. Germline V gives CDR1 SGHTA, CDR2 FQGNSA. This CDR3 comprises 15 residues. Germline trimming cut 2 bases from V and 6 bases from J; bases unmatched to any gene: 5.

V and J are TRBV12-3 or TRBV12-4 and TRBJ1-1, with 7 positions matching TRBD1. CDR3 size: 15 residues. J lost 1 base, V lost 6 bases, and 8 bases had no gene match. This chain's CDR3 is CASRLRDSTNTEAFF. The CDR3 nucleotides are TGTGCCAGCAGGCTCCGGGACAGCACGAACACTGAAGCTTTCTTT.

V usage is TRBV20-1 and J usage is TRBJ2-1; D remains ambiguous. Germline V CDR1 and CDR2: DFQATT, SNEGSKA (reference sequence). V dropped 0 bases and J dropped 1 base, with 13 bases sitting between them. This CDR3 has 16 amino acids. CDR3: CSARDQGLGSYNEQFF. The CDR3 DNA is TGCAGTGCTAGAGATCAAGGGCTAGGATCCTACAATGAGCAGTTCTTC.

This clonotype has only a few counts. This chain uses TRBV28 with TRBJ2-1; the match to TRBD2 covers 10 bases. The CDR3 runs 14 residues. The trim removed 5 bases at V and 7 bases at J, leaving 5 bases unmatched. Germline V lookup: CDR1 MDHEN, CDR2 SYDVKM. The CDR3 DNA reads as TGTGCCAGCAGTAACAGCGGGAGGGAAAATGAGCAGTTCTTC. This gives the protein CASSNSGRENEQFF.

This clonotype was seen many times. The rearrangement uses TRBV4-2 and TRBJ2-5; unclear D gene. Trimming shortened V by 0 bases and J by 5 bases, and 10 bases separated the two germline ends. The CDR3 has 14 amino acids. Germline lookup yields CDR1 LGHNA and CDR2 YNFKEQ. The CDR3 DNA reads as TGTGCCAGCAGCCAAGATCAGTTCCTCGAGACCCAGTACTTC. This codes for CASSQDQFLETQYF.

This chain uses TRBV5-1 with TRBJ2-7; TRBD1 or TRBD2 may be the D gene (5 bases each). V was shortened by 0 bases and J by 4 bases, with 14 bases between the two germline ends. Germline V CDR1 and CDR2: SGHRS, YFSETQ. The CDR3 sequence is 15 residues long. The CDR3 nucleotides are TGCGCCAGCAGCTTGGGAGGAGTGGGGGTTTACGAGCAGTACTTC. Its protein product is CASSLGGVGVYEQYF.

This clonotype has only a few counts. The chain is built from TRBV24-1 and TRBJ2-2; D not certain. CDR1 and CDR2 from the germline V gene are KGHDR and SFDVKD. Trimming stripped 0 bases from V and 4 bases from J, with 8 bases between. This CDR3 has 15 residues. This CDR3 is CATSDLQDATGELFF. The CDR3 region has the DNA TGTGCCACCAGTGATTTGCAGGACGCCACCGGGGAGCTGTTTTTT.

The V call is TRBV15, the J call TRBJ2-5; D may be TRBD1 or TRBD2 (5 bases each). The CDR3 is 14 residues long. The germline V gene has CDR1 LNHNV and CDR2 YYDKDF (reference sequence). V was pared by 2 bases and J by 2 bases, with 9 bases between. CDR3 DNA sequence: TGTGCCACCAGCAGAAGGGGACCACAAGAGACCCAGTACTTC. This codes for CATSRRGPQETQYF.

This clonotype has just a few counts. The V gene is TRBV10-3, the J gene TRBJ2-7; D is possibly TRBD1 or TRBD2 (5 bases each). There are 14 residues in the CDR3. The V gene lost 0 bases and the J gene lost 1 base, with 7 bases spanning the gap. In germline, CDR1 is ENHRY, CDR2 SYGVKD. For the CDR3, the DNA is TGTGCCATCAGTGAGTCGGGGGAATCCTACGAGCAGTACTTC. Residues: CAISESGESYEQYF.

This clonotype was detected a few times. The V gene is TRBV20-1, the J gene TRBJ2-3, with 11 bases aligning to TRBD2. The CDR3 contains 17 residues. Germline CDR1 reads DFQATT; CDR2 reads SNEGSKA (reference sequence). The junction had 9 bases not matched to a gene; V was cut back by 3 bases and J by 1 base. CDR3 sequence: CSASELAGVWGTDTQYF. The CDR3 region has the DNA TGCAGTGCTAGTGAACTAGCGGGAGTGTGGGGCACAGATACGCAGTATTTT.

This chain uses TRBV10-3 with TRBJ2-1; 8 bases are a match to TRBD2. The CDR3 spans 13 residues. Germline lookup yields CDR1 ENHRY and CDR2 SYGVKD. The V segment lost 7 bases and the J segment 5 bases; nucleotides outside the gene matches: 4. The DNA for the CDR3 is TGTGCCATCACCGAGCGGGGGAACAATGAGCAGTTCTTC. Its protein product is CAITERGNNEQFF.

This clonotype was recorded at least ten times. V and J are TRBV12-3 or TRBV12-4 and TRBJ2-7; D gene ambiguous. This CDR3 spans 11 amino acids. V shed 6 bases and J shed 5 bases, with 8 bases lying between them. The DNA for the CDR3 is TGTGCCAGCAGAGGCCGCAACGAGCAGTACTTC. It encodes CASRGRNEQYF.

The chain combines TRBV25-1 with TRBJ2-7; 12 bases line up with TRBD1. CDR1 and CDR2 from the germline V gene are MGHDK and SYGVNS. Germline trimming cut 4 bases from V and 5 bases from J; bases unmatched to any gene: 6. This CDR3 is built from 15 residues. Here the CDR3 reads CASSGGTGGWNEQYF. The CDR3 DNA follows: TGTGCCAGCAGTGGGGGGACAGGGGGCTGGAACGAGCAGTACTTC.

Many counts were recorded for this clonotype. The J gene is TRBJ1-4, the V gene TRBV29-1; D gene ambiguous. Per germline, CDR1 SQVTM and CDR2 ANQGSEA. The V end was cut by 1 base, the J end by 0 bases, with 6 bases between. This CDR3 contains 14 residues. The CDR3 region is CSVEGLATNEKLFF. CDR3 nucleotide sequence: TGCAGCGTTGAAGGCCTAGCAACTAATGAAAAACTGTTTTTT.

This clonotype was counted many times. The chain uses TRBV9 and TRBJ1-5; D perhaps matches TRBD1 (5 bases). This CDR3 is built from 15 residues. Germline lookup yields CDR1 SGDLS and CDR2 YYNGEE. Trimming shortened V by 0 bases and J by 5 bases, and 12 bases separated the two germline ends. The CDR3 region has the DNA TGTGCCAGCAGCGTAGAAGGCAGGGAGGATCAGCCCCAGCATTTT. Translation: CASSVEGREDQPQHF.

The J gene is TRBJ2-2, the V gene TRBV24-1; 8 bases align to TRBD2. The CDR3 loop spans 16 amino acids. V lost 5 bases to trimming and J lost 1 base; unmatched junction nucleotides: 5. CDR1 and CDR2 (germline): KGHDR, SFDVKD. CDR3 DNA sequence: TGTGCCACCAGTGGAGTAGCGGGGATGAACACCGGGGAGCTGTTTTTT. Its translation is CATSGVAGMNTGELFF.

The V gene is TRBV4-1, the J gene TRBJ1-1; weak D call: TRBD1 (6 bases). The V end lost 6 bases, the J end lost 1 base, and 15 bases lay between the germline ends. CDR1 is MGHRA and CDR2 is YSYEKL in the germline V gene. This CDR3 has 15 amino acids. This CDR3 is CASSPYRVKNTEAFF. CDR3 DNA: TGCGCCAGCAGTCCGTACAGGGTCAAGAACACTGAAGCTTTCTTT.

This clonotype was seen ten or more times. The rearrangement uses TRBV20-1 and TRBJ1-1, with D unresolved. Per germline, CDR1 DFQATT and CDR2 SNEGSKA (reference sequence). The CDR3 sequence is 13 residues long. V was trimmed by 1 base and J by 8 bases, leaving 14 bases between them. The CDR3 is CSARVGPKSEAFF. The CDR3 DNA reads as TGCAGTGCTAGAGTTGGCCCTAAAAGCGAAGCTTTCTTT.

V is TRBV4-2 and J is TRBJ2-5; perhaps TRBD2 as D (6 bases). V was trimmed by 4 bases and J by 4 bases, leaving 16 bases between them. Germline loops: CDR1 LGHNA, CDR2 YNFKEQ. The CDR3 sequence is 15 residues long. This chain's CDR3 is CASSPRGGIRETQYF. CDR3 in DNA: TGTGCCAGCAGCCCCCGCGGCGGGATACGAGAGACCCAGTACTTC.

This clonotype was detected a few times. CDR3 nucleotides: TGTGCTAGTGGTTTAGAACATATCCCGGGCCTAACCTACGAGCAGTACTTC. Protein product: CASGLEHIPGLTYEQYF. This chain connects TRBV12-5 to TRBJ2-7; D not resolved. V shed 3 bases and J shed 2 bases, with 20 bases lying between them. Germline CDR1 reads LGHNT; CDR2 reads FRNRAP. This CDR3 contains 17 residues.

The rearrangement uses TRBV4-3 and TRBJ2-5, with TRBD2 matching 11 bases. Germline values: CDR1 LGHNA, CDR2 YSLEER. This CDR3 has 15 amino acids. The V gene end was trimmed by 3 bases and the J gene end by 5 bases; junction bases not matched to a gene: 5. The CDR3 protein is CASSHTSGSAETQYF. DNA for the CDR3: TGCGCCAGCAGCCATACTAGCGGGAGCGCGGAGACCCAGTACTTC.

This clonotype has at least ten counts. The CDR3 DNA follows: TGCAGCGTTGACCCTAACTATGGCTACACCTTC. This codes for CSVDPNYGYTF. The rearrangement links TRBV29-1 to TRBJ1-2, with D unresolved. This CDR3 has 11 residues. The germline V gene has CDR1 SQVTM and CDR2 ANQGSEA. With 3 bases removed from V and 0 bases from J, the gap between germline ends came to 2 bases.

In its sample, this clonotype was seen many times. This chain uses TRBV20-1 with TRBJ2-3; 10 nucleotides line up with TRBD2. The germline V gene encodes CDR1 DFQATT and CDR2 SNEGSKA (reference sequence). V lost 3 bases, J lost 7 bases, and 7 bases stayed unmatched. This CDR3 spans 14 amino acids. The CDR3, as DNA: TGCAGTGCTAGGCCTAGCGGGAGTAGGAATACGCAGTATTTT. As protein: CSARPSGSRNTQYF.

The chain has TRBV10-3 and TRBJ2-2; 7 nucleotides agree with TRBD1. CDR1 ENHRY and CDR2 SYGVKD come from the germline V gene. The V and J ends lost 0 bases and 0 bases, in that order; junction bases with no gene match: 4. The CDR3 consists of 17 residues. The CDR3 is CAISESLQGANTGELFF. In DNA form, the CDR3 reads TGTGCCATCAGTGAGTCTCTTCAGGGGGCGAACACCGGGGAGCTGTTTTTT.

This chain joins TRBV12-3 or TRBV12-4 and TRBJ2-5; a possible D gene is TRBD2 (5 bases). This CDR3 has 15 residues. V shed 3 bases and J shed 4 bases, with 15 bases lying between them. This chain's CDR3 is CASSFSSTRGETQYF. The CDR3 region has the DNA TGTGCCAGCAGTTTTTCCAGCACACGGGGAGAGACCCAGTACTTC.

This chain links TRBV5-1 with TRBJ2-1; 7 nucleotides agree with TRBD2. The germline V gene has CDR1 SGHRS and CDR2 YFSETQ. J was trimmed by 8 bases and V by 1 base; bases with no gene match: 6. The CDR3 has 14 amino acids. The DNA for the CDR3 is TGCGCCAGCAGCTTGACGAGCGGGAACTATGAGCAGTTCTTC. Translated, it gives CASSLTSGNYEQFF.

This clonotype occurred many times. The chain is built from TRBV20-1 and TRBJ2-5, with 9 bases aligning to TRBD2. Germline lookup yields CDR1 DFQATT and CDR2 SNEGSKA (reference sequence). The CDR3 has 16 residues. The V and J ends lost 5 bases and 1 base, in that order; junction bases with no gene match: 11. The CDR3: CSARRPLAGVQETQYF. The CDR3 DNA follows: TGCAGTGCTCGGCGACCTTTAGCGGGGGTCCAAGAGACCCAGTACTTC.

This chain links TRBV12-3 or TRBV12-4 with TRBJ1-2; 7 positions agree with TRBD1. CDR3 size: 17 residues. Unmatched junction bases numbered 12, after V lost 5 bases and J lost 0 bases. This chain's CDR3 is CASSPRLGTETNYGYTF. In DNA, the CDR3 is TGTGCCAGCAGTCCCCGCTTAGGGACAGAGACTAACTATGGCTACACCTTC.

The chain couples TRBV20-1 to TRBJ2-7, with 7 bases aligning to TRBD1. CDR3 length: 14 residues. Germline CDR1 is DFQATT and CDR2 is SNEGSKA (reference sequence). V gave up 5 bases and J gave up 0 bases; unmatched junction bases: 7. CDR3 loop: CSASGQAYSYEQYF. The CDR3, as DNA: TGCAGTGCTTCAGGACAGGCCTACTCCTACGAGCAGTACTTC.

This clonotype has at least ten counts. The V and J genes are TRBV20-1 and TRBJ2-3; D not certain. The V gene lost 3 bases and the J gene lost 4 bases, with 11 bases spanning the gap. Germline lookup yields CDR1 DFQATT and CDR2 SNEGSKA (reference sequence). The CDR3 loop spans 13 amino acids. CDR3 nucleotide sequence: TGCAGTGCTAGCCCAAACGCGGCAGATACGCAGTATTTT. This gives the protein CSASPNAADTQYF.

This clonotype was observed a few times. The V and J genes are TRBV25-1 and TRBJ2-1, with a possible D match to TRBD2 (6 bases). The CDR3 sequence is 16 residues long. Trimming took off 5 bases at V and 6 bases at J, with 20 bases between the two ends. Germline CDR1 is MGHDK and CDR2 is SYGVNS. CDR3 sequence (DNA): TGTGCCAGCAGTCCCCGGGGTGCGGGACCGTCCAATGAGCAGTTCTTC. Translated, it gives CASSPRGAGPSNEQFF.